This T cell receptor (beta chain) emerged from a study of CD8 T cells in Susac syndrome. The study, taken as a whole, reports: The relatively small number of individuals in the TCR sequencing and HLA analysis was acknowledged by the study.

Negative isolation was applied to CD8+ and CD4+ T cells, and FACS enrichment was applied to TEMRA cells. RNA in amounts of roughly 0.5 to 1 ug was reverse transcribed with random hexamers. Amplification of TCR beta CDR3 used immunoSEQ multiplex PCR across 54 Vbeta and 13 Jbeta. A single record per CDR3 protein comes from TCRdb applying MiXCR to the immunoSEQ multiplex PCR reads. The table includes 71,000 or so distinct CDR3 sequences, nearly 96% detected once. The germline CDR1 and CDR2 sequences are LNHDA and SQIVND (reference sequence). The CDR3 is 16 amino acids. V shed 3 bases, J shed 8 bases, and the junction held 12 bases outside the gene matches. Of note for this clonotype: Its antigen is not known.

The material sequenced was CD4+ T cells from PBMCs. This chain links TRBV19 with TRBJ1-2; 10 nucleotides match TRBD1. The clonotype originates from a human donor with multiple sclerosis. The CDR3: CASSMTGGSLRRGYTF. In DNA, the CDR3 is TGTGCCAGTAGTATGACAGGGGGCTCCCTCAGAAGAGGCTACACCTTC.